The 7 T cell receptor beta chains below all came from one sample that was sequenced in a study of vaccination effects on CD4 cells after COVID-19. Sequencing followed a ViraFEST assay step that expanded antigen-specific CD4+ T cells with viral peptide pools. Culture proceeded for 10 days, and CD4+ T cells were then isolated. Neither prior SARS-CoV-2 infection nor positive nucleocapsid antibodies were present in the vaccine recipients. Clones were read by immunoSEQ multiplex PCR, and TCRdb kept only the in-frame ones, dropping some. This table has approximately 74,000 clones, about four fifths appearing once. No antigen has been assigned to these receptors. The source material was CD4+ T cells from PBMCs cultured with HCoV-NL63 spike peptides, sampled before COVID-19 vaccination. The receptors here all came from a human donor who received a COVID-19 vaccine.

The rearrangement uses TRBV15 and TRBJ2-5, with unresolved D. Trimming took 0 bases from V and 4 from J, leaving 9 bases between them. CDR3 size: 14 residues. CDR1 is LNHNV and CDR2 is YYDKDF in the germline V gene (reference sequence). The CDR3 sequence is CATSRDQAPETQYF. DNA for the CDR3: TGTGCCACCAGCAGAGATCAGGCTCCAGAGACCCAGTACTTC.

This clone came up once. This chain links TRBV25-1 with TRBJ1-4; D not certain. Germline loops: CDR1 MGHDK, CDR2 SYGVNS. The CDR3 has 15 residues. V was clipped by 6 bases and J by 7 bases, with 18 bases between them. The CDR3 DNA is TGTGCCAGCAGCGACGCATACAGATTTGGTGAAAAACTGTTTTTT. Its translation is CASSDAYRFGEKLFF.

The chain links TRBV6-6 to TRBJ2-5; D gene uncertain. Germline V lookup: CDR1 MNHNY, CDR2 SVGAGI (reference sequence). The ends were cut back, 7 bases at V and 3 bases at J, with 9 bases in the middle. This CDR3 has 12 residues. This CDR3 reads CASTQPEETQYF. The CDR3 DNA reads TGTGCCAGCACCCAACCGGAAGAGACCCAGTACTTC.

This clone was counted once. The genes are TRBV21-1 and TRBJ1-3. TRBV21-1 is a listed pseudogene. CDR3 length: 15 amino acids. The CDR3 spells CASSKRVRSGNTIYF. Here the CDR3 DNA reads TGTGCCAGCAGCAAAAGGGTACGCTCGGGAAACACCATATATTTT.

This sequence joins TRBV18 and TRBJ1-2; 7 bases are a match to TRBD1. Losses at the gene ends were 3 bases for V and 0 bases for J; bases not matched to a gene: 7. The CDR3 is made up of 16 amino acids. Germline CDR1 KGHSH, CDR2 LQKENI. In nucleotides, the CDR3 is TGTGCCAGCTCACCCAACTCCGGGACAGCTAACTATGGCTACACCTTC. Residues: CASSPNSGTANYGYTF.

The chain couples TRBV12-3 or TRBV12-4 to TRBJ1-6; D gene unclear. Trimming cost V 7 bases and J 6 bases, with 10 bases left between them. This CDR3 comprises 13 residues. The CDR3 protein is CASNPSPNSPLHF. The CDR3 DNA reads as TGTGCCAGCAATCCTTCTCCTAATTCACCCCTCCACTTT.

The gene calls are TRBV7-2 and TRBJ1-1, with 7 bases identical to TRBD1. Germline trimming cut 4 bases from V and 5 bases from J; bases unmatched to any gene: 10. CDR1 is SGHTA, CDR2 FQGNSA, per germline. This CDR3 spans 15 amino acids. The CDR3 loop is CASSWKGGVETEAFF. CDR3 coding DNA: TGTGCCAGCAGCTGGAAAGGGGGCGTAGAAACTGAAGCTTTCTTT.